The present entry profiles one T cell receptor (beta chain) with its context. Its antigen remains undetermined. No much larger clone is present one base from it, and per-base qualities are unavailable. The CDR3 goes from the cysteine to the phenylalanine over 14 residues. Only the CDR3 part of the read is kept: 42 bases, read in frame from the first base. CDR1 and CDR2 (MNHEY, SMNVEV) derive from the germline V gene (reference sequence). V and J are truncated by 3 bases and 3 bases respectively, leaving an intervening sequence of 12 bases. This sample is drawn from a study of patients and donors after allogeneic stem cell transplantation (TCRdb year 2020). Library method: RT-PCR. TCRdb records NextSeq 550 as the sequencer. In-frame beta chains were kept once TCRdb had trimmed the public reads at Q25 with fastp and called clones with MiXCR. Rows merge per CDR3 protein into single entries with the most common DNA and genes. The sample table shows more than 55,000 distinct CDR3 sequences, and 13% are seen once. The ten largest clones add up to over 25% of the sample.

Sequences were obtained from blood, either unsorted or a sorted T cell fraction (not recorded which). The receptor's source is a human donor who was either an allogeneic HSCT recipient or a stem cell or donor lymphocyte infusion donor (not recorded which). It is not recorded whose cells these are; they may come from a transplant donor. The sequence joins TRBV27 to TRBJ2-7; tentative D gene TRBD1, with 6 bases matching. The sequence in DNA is TGTGCCAGCAGTTTGATCGGACAGAACTACGAGCAGTACTTC. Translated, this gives CASSLIGQNYEQYF.